Each of the 8 T cell receptor beta chains below was sequenced from the same sample in a study of T-cell reconstitution after alpha-beta-depleted transplantation in children. Unique molecular identifiers were built into the TCRbeta library. MiXCR, run by TCRdb on the PCR reads, gives a single entry per CDR3 protein. In the table there are 450,000 to 700,000 distinct CDR3 sequences, roughly 30% of which are singletons. The sequencing used PBMCs, collected before TCRalphabeta/CD19-depleted stem cell transplant. The receptors shown here come from a boy in the first two years of life with Wiskott-Aldrich syndrome, due to receive a stem cell transplant.

This clonotype showed up just a few times. The chain employs TRBV24-1 and TRBJ2-5; D is unresolved. Per germline, CDR1 KGHDR and CDR2 SFDVKD. CDR3 length: 15 residues. The germline V and J ends were trimmed by 0 bases and 5 bases, with 12 bases remaining between them. Here the CDR3 DNA reads TGTGCCACCAGTGATTTGGTATCGGGTGTGGAGACCCAGTACTTC. This encodes CATSDLVSGVETQYF.

This clonotype was detected only a few times. The chain uses TRBV5-5 and TRBJ2-7; maybe TRBD1 (5 bases). Germline lookup yields CDR1 SGHKS and CDR2 YYEKEE (reference sequence). The CDR3 sequence is 14 residues long. The V end was cut by 0 bases, the J end by 1 base, with 8 bases between. The CDR3 bases are TGTGCCAGCAGCTTGGGCAGGGCGTCCTACGAGCAGTACTTC. Protein: CASSLGRASYEQYF.

J is TRBJ1-2 and V is TRBV4-1; D not resolved. Per the germline V gene, CDR1 is MGHRA and CDR2 is YSYEKL. This CDR3 has 17 amino acids. V lost 0 bases and J 0 bases, leaving 14 bases between the germline ends. CDR3 region: CASSQDPRSVANYGYTF. In nucleotides, the CDR3 is TGCGCCAGCAGCCAAGACCCCCGTTCTGTAGCTAACTATGGCTACACCTTC.

This clonotype was counted a few times. In DNA, the CDR3 is TGTGCCAGCTCACCACTGGGGGTAGATACGCAGTATTTT. It is translated as CASSPLGVDTQYF. The chain recombines TRBV18 with TRBJ2-3; D may match TRBD1 or TRBD2 (5 bases each). The germline V gene encodes CDR1 KGHSH and CDR2 LQKENI. Trimming removed 1 base from V and 5 bases from J, with 7 bases in between. The CDR3 contains 13 residues.

The chain joins TRBV27 to TRBJ2-1; 8 positions agree with TRBD2. CDR1 and CDR2 from the germline V gene are MNHEY and SMNVEV (reference sequence). The J segment lost 6 bases and the V segment lost 3 bases, leaving 10 bases of the junction unmatched. This CDR3 contains 16 residues. CDR3 protein: CASSFGRTSLSNEQFF. CDR3 DNA: TGTGCCAGCAGTTTTGGCAGGACTAGCTTGTCCAATGAGCAGTTCTTC.

This clonotype was observed a few times. The chain links TRBV28 to TRBJ2-7; D is undetermined. The CDR3 runs 13 residues. From germline, CDR1 is MDHEN and CDR2 SYDVKM. V was shortened by 5 bases and J by 4 bases, with 12 bases between the two germline ends. CDR3 sequence (DNA): TGTGCCAGCAGTGGAGCAGGAGTTTACGAGCAGTACTTC. Translating gives CASSGAGVYEQYF.

The V call is TRBV15, the J call TRBJ1-5; no firm D call. Between the trimmed V and J ends, which lost 0 bases and 3 bases, there was a span of 3 bases. Looked up from germline, CDR1 is LNHNV and CDR2 is YYDKDF (reference sequence). The CDR3 extends over 13 amino acids. The DNA of the CDR3 is TGTGCCACCAGCAGAGATCCCAATCAGCCCCAGCATTTT. Translated, it gives CATSRDPNQPQHF.

This clonotype was counted only a few times. The chain links TRBV12-3 or TRBV12-4 to TRBJ2-3; D uncertain. The CDR3 has 12 amino acids. V was trimmed by 6 bases and J by 7 bases, leaving 11 bases between them. The CDR3, as DNA: TGTGCCAGCAGACCCCCCGGGTATACGCAGTATTTT. Protein product: CASRPPGYTQYF.